This T cell receptor (beta chain) originates from a study of T cells in Graves' hyperthyroidism and ophthalmopathy. General study results and limits: Stable hyperthyroidism was told apart from ophthalmopathy by a model built on 13 V-J features. Most clonotypes expanded in the thyroid (above 0.001) were also present in blood.

The trim removed 4 bases at V and 0 bases at J, leaving 12 bases unmatched. The germline V gene encodes CDR1 LGHDT and CDR2 YNNKEL (reference sequence). The CDR3 consists of 21 residues. This clonotype has ten or more counts. What it binds is not known. TCR beta CDR3 sequences were amplified from RNA transcripts. TCR CDR3 regions were first amplified by RT-PCR with HTBI primers. TCRdb processed the multiplex PCR reads anew with MiXCR; each CDR3 protein has one entry. Altogether more than 350,000 distinct CDR3 sequences are present, about 15% being singletons, with the ten largest covering more than 30%. Fresh peripheral blood, 10 ml, yielded the PBMCs.

The sample taken for sequencing was blood. J is TRBJ2-1 and V is TRBV3-1; 16 bases are shared with TRBD2. This clonotype was obtained from a woman aged 25 to 39 with Graves' hyperthyroidism that later progressed to Graves' ophthalmopathy. The CDR3 DNA is TGTGCCAGCAGCCGCCATCCGGGACTAGCGGGGGGGCAAACCTCCTACAATGAGCAGTTCTTC. It encodes CASSRHPGLAGGQTSYNEQFF.